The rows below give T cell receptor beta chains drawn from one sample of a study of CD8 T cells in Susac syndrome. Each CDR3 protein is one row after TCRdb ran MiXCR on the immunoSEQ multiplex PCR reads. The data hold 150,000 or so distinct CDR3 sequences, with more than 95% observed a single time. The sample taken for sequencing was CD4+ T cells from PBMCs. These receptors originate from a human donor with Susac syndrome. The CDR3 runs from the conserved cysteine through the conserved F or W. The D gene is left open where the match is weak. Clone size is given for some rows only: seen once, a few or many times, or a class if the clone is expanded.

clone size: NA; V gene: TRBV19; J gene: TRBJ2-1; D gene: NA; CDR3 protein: CASSPDDLSYNEQFF; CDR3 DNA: TGTGCCAGTAGTCCGGATGATCTATCCTACAATGAGCAGTTCTTC
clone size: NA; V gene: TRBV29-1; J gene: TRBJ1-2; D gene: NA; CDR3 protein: CSVTQGGDYGYTF; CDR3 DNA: TGCAGCGTTACTCAGGGAGGAGACTATGGCTACACCTTC
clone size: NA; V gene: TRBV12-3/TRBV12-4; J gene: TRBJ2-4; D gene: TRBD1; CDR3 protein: CASSTRDRGTRYF; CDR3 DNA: TGTGCCAGCAGTACCAGGGACAGGGGAACGCGGTACTTC
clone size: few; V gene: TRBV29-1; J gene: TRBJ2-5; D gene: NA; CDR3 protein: CSVERGETQYF; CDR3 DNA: TGCAGCGTTGAGAGGGGGGAGACCCAGTACTTC
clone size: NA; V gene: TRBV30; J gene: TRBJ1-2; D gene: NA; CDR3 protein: CAWRDWESYYYGYTF; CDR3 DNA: TGTGCCTGGAGAGACTGGGAATCTTATTACTATGGCTACACCTTC
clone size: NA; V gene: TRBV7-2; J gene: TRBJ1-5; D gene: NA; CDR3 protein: CASSLEAASLGPQHF; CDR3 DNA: TGTGCCAGCAGCTTAGAAGCCGCCAGCTTAGGGCCCCAGCATTTT
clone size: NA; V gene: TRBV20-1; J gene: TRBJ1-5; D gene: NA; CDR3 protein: CSAREANQPQHF; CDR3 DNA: TGCAGTGCTAGAGAGGCGAATCAGCCCCAGCATTTT
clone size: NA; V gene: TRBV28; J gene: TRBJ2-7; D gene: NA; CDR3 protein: CASRTTDRTYEQYF; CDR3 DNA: TGTGCCAGCCGGACCACGGACAGAACCTACGAGCAGTACTTC
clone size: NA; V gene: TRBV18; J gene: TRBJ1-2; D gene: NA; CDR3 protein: CASSPSAGYTF; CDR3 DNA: TGTGCCAGCTCCCCGAGTGCTGGCTACACCTTC
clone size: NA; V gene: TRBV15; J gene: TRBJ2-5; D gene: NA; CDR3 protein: CATSRTRSQETQYF; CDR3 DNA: TGTGCCACCAGCAGGACCAGAAGCCAAGAGACCCAGTACTTC
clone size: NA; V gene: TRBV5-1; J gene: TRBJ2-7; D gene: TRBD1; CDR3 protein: CASSFGGTGVNEQYF; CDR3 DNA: TGCGCCAGCAGTTTTGGGGGGACAGGGGTAAACGAGCAGTACTTC
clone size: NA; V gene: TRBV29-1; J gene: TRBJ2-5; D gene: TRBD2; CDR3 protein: CSVRGLAGQETQYF; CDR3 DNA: TGCAGCGTTCGGGGACTAGCGGGACAAGAGACCCAGTACTTC
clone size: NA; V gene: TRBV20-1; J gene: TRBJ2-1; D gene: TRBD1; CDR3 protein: CSARRTGVNEQFF; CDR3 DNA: TGCAGTGCTAGAAGAACAGGGGTCAATGAGCAGTTCTTC
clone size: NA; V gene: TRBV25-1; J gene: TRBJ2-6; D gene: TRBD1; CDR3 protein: CASSESTGAAGANVLTF; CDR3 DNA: TGTGCCAGCAGTGAATCGACAGGGGCGGCTGGGGCCAACGTCCTGACTTTC
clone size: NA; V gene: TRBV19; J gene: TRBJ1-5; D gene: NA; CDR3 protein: CAAGGQPQHF; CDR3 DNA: TGTGCCGCTGGGGGTCAGCCCCAGCATTTT
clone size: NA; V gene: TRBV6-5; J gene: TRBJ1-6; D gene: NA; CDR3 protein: CASSDTEYNSPLHF; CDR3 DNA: TGTGCCAGCAGCGACACAGAATATAATTCACCCCTCCACTTT
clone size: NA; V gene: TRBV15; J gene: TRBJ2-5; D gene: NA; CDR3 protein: CATSSRVQETQYF; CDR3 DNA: TGTGCCACCAGCAGTCGGGTCCAAGAGACCCAGTACTTC
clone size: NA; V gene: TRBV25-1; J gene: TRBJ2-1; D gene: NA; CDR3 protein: CASSDTWEVGEQFF; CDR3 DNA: TGTGCCAGCAGTGATACGTGGGAGGTCGGTGAGCAGTTCTTC
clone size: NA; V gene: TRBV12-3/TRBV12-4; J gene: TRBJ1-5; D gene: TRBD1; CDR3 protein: CASSRGQRGQPQHF; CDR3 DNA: TGTGCCAGCAGCCGGGGACAGCGTGGGCAGCCCCAGCATTTT
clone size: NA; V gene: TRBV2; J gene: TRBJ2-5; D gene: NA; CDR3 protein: CASTESRETQYF; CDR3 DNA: TGTGCCAGCACTGAATCTCGGGAGACCCAGTACTTC
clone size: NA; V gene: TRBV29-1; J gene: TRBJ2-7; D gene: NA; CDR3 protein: CSVVVREQYF; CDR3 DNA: TGCAGCGTTGTAGTCCGGGAGCAGTACTTC
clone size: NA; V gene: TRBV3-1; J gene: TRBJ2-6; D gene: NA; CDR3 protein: CASSQVGSGANVLTF; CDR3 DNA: TGTGCCAGCAGCCAAGTTGGCTCTGGGGCCAACGTCCTGACTTTC
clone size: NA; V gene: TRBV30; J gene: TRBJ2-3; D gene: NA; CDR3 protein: CAWSLGAGVTADTQYF; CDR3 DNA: TGTGCCTGGAGCCTGGGGGCGGGAGTTACGGCAGATACGCAGTATTTT
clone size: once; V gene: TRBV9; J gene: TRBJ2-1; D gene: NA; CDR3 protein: CASSPGRAGSYNEQFF; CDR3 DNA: TGTGCCAGCAGCCCAGGGCGAGCGGGCTCCTACAATGAGCAGTTCTTC
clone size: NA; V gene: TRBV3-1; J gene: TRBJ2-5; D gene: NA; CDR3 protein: CASSQVEYGQTQYF; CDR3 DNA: TGTGCCAGCAGCCAAGTTGAGTATGGCCAGACCCAGTACTTC
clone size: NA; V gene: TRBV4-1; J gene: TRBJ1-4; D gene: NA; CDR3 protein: CASSQGPGLTLNEKLFF; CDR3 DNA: TGCGCCAGCAGCCAAGGTCCAGGGTTGACACTTAATGAAAAACTGTTTTTT
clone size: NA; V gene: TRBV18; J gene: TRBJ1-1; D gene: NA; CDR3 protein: CASSRLRDGNTEAFF; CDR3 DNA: TGTGCCAGCTCACGGCTCCGAGACGGGAACACTGAAGCTTTCTTT
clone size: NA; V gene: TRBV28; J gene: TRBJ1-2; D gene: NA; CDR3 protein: CASSSPGGPNYGYTF; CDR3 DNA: TGTGCCAGCAGTTCCCCGGGAGGTCCTAACTATGGCTACACCTTC
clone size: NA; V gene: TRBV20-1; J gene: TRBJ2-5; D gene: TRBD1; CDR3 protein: CSASHTGVETQYF; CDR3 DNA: TGCAGTGCTAGTCACACAGGGGTAGAGACCCAGTACTTC
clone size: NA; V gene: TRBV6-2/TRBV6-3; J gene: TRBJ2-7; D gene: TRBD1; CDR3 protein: CASKGQGFVYEQYF; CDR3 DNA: TGTGCCAGCAAGGGACAGGGGTTTGTCTACGAGCAGTACTTC
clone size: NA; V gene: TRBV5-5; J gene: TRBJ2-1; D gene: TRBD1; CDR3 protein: CASSFDRGPHNEQFF; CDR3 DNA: TGTGCCAGCAGCTTCGACAGGGGTCCCCACAATGAGCAGTTCTTC
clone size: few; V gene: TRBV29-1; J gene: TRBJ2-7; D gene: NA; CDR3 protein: CSVEGPGEQYF; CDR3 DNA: TGCAGCGTTGAGGGCCCCGGCGAGCAGTACTTC
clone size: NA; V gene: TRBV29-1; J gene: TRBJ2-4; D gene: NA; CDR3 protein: CSVADSKNIQYF; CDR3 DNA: TGCAGCGTTGCCGATTCCAAAAACATTCAGTACTTC
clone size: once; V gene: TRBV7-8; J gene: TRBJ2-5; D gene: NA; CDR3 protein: CASSEGGSETQYF; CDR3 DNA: TGTGCCAGCAGCGAGGGGGGATCGGAGACCCAGTACTTC
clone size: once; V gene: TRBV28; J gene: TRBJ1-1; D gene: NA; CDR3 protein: CASSSISGSSTEAFF; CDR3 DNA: TGTGCCAGCAGTTCGATATCAGGGAGTTCCACTGAAGCTTTCTTT